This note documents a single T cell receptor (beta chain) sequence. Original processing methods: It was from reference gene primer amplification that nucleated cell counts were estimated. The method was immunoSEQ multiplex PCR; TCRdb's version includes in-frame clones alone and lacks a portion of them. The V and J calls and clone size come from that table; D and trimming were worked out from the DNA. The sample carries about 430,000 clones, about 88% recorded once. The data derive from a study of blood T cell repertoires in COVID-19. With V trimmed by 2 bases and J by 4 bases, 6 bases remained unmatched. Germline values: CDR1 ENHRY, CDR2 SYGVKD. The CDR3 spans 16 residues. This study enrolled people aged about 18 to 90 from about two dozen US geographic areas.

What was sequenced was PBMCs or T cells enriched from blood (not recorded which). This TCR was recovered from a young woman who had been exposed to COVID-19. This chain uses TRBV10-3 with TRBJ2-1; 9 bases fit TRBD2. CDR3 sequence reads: CAISEGTSGRYNEQFF. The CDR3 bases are TGTGCCATCAGTGAGGGCACTAGCGGGCGTTACAATGAGCAGTTCTTC.